Below, 19 T cell receptor beta chains from the same sample are listed, as sequenced in a study of blood T cell repertoires in COVID-19. Some clones are missing from TCRdb's copy, which holds only in-frame ones; the method was immunoSEQ multiplex PCR. The table records fewer than 120,000 clones, around three quarters of them present only once. What was sequenced was peripheral blood. The receptors were sampled from a woman aged 55-75 years with acute or convalescent COVID-19.

The chain combines TRBV6-6 with TRBJ1-2; TRBD1 aligns across 8 bases. The CDR3 length is 15 residues. The germline V gene has CDR1 MNHNY and CDR2 SVGAGI (reference sequence). Unmatched junction bases numbered 8, after V lost 6 bases and J lost 2 bases. This chain's CDR3 is CASRSKGQENYGYTF. CDR3 nucleotides: TGTGCCAGCAGGAGTAAGGGACAGGAAAACTATGGCTACACCTTC.

This chain uses TRBV7-8 with TRBJ2-7, with 8 bases aligning to TRBD1. The length of the CDR3 is 14 residues. The ends lost 2 bases at V and 2 bases at J; junction bases unmatched: 2. Germline lookup yields CDR1 SGHVS and CDR2 FQNEAQ. CDR3 sequence (DNA): TGTGCCAGCAGCTTATCACAGGGGGCCTACGAGCAGTACTTC. Encoded protein: CASSLSQGAYEQYF.

This clone showed up just a few times. CDR3 sequence: CASSLAHLGDWTGITTQYF. CDR3 sequence (DNA): TGTGCCAGCAGCTTAGCGCATTTAGGGGATTGGACAGGGATCACGACCCAGTACTTC. The rearrangement uses TRBV7-9 and TRBJ2-5; 8 bases are shared with TRBD1. Germline assignment: CDR1 SEHNR and CDR2 FQNEAQ (reference sequence). Unmatched junction bases numbered 19, after V lost 0 bases and J lost 7 bases. The CDR3 has 19 amino acids.

The J gene is TRBJ2-1, the V gene TRBV10-1; possibly TRBD2 for D (7 bases). Looked up from germline, CDR1 is WNHNN and CDR2 is SYGVQD (reference sequence). This CDR3 has 14 amino acids. The V gene lost 0 bases and the J gene lost 8 bases, with 11 bases spanning the gap. In nucleotides, the CDR3 is TGCGCCAGCAGTGAGTCCGGGGGGCCAGATGAGCAGTTCTTC. Translation gives CASSESGGPDEQFF.

The chain couples TRBV4-1 to TRBJ1-2, with 7 bases lining up with TRBD1. The CDR3 contains 15 residues. CDR1 is MGHRA, CDR2 YSYEKL, per germline. V shed 0 bases and J 3 bases; nucleotides not matched to a gene: 4. CDR3 coding DNA: TGCGCCAGCAGCCAAGATGACAGGGAATACTATGGCTACACCTTC. As protein: CASSQDDREYYGYTF.

As regards this clone: A single base separates this from a much larger clone, so it may be a read error. This chain uses TRBV6-6 with TRBJ1-6; TRBD1 matches at 8 bases. Germline CDR1 MNHNY, CDR2 SVGAGI (reference sequence). The CDR3 length is 15 residues. V shed 2 bases, J shed 4 bases, and the junction held 1 base outside the gene matches. Here the CDR3 reads CASSYDRGYNSPLHF. CDR3 in DNA: TGTGCCAGCAGTTACGACAGGGGATATAATTCACCCCTCCACTTT.

A word on this clone: Other DNA sequences in this sample translate to the same CDR3. The chain carries TRBV19 and TRBJ1-4; 8 bases line up with TRBD1. The CDR3 length is 14 residues. The V segment lost 6 bases and the J segment 7 bases; nucleotides outside the gene matches: 7. Germline V lookup: CDR1 LNHDA, CDR2 SQIVND (reference sequence). In nucleotides, the CDR3 is TGTGCCAGTAGGCTAACAGGGGGTGGTGAAAAACTGTTTTTT. Its translation: CASRLTGGGEKLFF.

This chain links TRBV10-2 with TRBJ1-1, with D perhaps TRBD1 (5 bases). Between the trimmed V and J ends, which lost 7 bases and 1 base, there was a span of 13 bases. The CDR3 spans 14 residues. CDR1 is WSHSY, CDR2 SAAADI, per germline. CDR3 nucleotide sequence: TGCGCCAGCAAACTAAGGACAACGAACACTGAAGCTTTCTTT. Translation: CASKLRTTNTEAFF.

The chain combines TRBV18 with TRBJ1-6; D possibly corresponds to TRBD1 (5 bases). V was clipped by 1 base and J by 10 bases, with 23 bases between them. There are 18 residues in the CDR3. Germline values: CDR1 KGHSH, CDR2 LQKENI. The chain's CDR3 is CASSPRPGGTGEVSPLHF. The CDR3 nucleotides are TGTGCCAGCTCACCACGGCCCGGGGGGACGGGGGAAGTGTCACCCCTCCACTTT.

With regard to this clone: At one end, the junction sequence differs from germline, possibly due to a read error. This rearrangement joins TRBV6-2 or TRBV6-3 to TRBJ2-7, with TRBD1 matching over 9 bases. The germline V gene has CDR1 MNHEY and CDR2 SVGEGT. The length of the CDR3 is 17 residues. The CDR3 DNA follows: TGTGCCAGCAGTTATTCTTTCCCGGGACAGGGCTCCAACGAGCAGTACTTC. It specifies CASSYSFPGQGSNEQYF.

This clone was observed once. As DNA, the CDR3 is TGTGCCAGCAGCCCCGACAGGGGAGCAGATACGCAGTATTTT. Translating it yields CASSPDRGADTQYF. The chain recombines TRBV7-3 with TRBJ2-3; 8 nucleotides match TRBD1. Per the germline V gene, CDR1 is SGHTA and CDR2 is FQGTGA. V lost 5 bases to trimming and J lost 4 bases; unmatched junction nucleotides: 5. This CDR3 is 14 amino acids long.

The chain combines TRBV6-5 with TRBJ1-5, with D possibly being TRBD1 (5 bases). Trimming removed 7 bases at V and 5 bases at J, with 12 bases between. The CDR3 length is 13 residues. The germline gives CDR1 MNHEY, CDR2 SVGAGI. The CDR3 DNA sequence: TGTGCCAGCACCAGGGTTGGGGATCAGCCCCAGCATTTT. As protein: CASTRVGDQPQHF.

The chain is built from TRBV6-2 or TRBV6-3 and TRBJ1-2, with unresolved D. There are 13 residues in the CDR3. Germline assignment: CDR1 MNHEY and CDR2 SVGEGT. Between the trimmed V and J ends, which lost 1 base and 4 bases, there was a span of 7 bases. In DNA form, the CDR3 reads TGTGCCAGCAGTTACTATTCCGGCTATGGCTACACCTTC. It specifies CASSYYSGYGYTF.

The rearrangement joins TRBV4-2 to TRBJ2-3; 10 bases map to TRBD2. V was pared by 5 bases and J by 4 bases, with 9 bases of the junction left unmatched. This CDR3 region has 16 residues. CDR1 is LGHNA and CDR2 is YNFKEQ in the germline V gene. CDR3 DNA sequence: TGTGCCAGCAGCATTGTAGCGGGGGGCCATGCAGATACGCAGTATTTT. Amino acids: CASSIVAGGHADTQYF.

The gene calls are TRBV18 and TRBJ1-2; a weak D match, TRBD1 (5 bases). CDR1 is KGHSH and CDR2 is LQKENI in the germline V gene. The CDR3 covers 13 residues. Trimming removed 8 bases at V and 10 bases at J, with 20 bases between. This chain's CDR3 is CASHLVQGEDYTF. The CDR3 DNA is TGTGCCAGCCATCTCGTGCAGGGTGAGGACTACACCTTC.

The chain joins TRBV18 to TRBJ1-2; 9 bases map to TRBD1. CDR1 KGHSH and CDR2 LQKENI come from the germline V gene. Trimming cost V 6 bases and J 4 bases; bases outside gene matches: 18. The length of the CDR3 is 18 residues. The DNA for the CDR3 is TGTGCCAGCTCGCTCTCCGCCGGGACAGGGTCGGGAGGCTATGGCTACACCTTC. Residues: CASSLSAGTGSGGYGYTF.

V and J are TRBV6-1 and TRBJ1-1, with D tentatively TRBD1 (5 bases). The CDR3 runs 15 residues. V lost 0 bases and J lost 1, with 9 bases in between. Looked up from germline, CDR1 is MNHNS and CDR2 is SASEGT. CDR3 sequence (DNA): TGTGCCAGCAGTGAAGCGGTGGGGGGGAACACTGAAGCTTTCTTT. Translation gives CASSEAVGGNTEAFF.

The chain carries TRBV5-6 and TRBJ1-2; the D gene is possibly TRBD1 (5 bases). The germline gives CDR1 SGHDT, CDR2 YYEEEE. The CDR3 loop spans 11 amino acids. V lost 5 bases, J lost 14 bases, and 16 bases lay in between. The CDR3 DNA follows: TGTGCCAGCAGATACGGGACTACGGAAACCTTC. Its protein is CASRYGTTETF.

By proportion, this clone is medium-sized. This sequence joins TRBV4-1 and TRBJ1-2; perhaps TRBD1 as D (6 bases). The V gene lost 8 bases and the J gene lost 8 bases, with 18 bases spanning the gap. The CDR3 has 13 amino acids. CDR1 is MGHRA, CDR2 YSYEKL, per germline. The CDR3 loop reads CASAGVAGEGYTF. The CDR3, as DNA: TGCGCCAGCGCGGGAGTTGCAGGGGAAGGCTACACCTTC.